These T cell receptor beta chains were read from a single sample in a study of blood T cell repertoires in COVID-19. Profiled with immunoSEQ multiplex PCR; TCRdb holds only in-frame clones, not every one. The table shows approximately 76,000 clones, with 80% to 90% occurring only once. The sequenced sample consisted of peripheral blood. The receptor set was obtained from a man of 80 years or more in a cohort sampled during active COVID-19. CDR3s include the opening cysteine and the closing phenylalanine or tryptophan. D genes are given only for firm matches. Rows may omit the clone size; those that give it use once, few, many or a size class.

D gene	clone size	V gene	J gene	CDR3 DNA	CDR3 protein
.	.	TRBV24-1	TRBJ2-1	TGTGCCACCAGTGACCCATCGACTACATCCTACAATGAGCAGTTCTTC	CATSDPSTTSYNEQFF
TRBD1	.	TRBV7-8	TRBJ1-1	TGTGCCAGCAGCTTCGCGATAAGACAGGGGCAGGACACTGAAGCTTTCTTT	CASSFAIRQGQDTEAFF
TRBD1	.	TRBV4-2	TRBJ2-5	TGTGCCAGCAGGACAGGGTCAGGAGAGACCCAGTACTTC	CASRTGSGETQYF
.	.	TRBV4-3	TRBJ1-2	TGCGCCAGCAGCCAAGAGTTGGGCTGGGTTTACACCTTC	CASSQELGWVYTF
TRBD1	.	TRBV27	TRBJ2-3	TGTGCCAGCAGTTTATCGGGACAGGGTCTGGGAGATACGCAGTATTTT	CASSLSGQGLGDTQYF
TRBD2	.	TRBV7-2	TRBJ2-7	TGTGCCAGCAGCTGGGGGACTAGCGGGGTTGAGCAGTACTTC	CASSWGTSGVEQYF
TRBD1	.	TRBV6-5	TRBJ1-6	TGTGCCAGCAGTACGCTGGCAGGGGGATATTCACCCCTCCACTTT	CASSTLAGGYSPLHF
.	once	TRBV5-1	TRBJ1-4	TGCGCCAGCAGCTTTACAGGGTTAGCTAATGAAAAACTGTTTTTT	CASSFTGLANEKLFF
TRBD1	many	TRBV5-4	TRBJ1-2	TGTGCCAGCAGCTTAGACAGGGGAGGCTACACCTTC	CASSLDRGGYTF
TRBD2	.	TRBV19	TRBJ2-5	TGTGCCAGTAGTATAGATCATGTTAGCGGGGGGTACCTTAGATCTTTCCAAGAGACCCAGTACTTC	CASSIDHVSGGYLRSFQETQYF
TRBD1	.	TRBV12-3/TRBV12-4	TRBJ1-2	TGTGCCAGCAGCCTAGACAGGGGGGTTGGCTACACCTTC	CASSLDRGVGYTF
.	.	TRBV5-1	TRBJ2-3	TGCGCCAGCTCCCGCGACGGGGGGCACACAGATACGCAGTATTTT	CASSRDGGHTDTQYF
TRBD1	.	TRBV27	TRBJ2-2	TGTGCCAGCAGTTTATGGCAGGGGGATCCTTACACCGGGGAGCTGTTTTTT	CASSLWQGDPYTGELFF
.	.	TRBV6-5	TRBJ2-3	TGTGCCAGCAGAGTACGTACAGGACGCACAGATACGCAGTATTTT	CASRVRTGRTDTQYF
TRBD1	.	TRBV18	TRBJ2-1	TGTGCCAGCTCACCCAAGACAGGGAACAATGAGCAGTTCTTC	CASSPKTGNNEQFF
.	.	TRBV2	TRBJ1-4	TGTGCCAGCAGTGGCGAGGACACCATGACTAATGAAAAACTGTTTTTT	CASSGEDTMTNEKLFF
.	.	TRBV6-6	TRBJ1-4	TGTGCCAGCAGGGAGGGGAATGAAAAACTGTTTTTT	CASREGNEKLFF
.	.	TRBV5-4	TRBJ1-2	TGTGCCAGCAGCTTGGAGTGGGGAGACTATGGCTACACCTTC	CASSLEWGDYGYTF
.	.	TRBV29-1	TRBJ1-1	TGCAGCGTTATACGGGAGGGAGGGGAAGCTTTCTTT	CSVIREGGEAFF
.	.	TRBV5-8	TRBJ2-2	TGTGCCAGCAGTCGTAACAGGGCCGCCGGGGAGCTGTTTTTT	CASSRNRAAGELFF
TRBD1	.	TRBV18	TRBJ1-6	TGTGCCAGCTCAGAGACAGGGGGCAATTCACCCCTCCACTTT	CASSETGGNSPLHF
TRBD1	few	TRBV6-5	TRBJ2-5	TGTGCCAGCAGCCACAAGCCGGACAGGGTTGAGACCCAGTACTTC	CASSHKPDRVETQYF
TRBD1	.	TRBV4-2	TRBJ1-1	TGTGCCAGCAGCCATCTTGACAGGGTGGTTGAAGCTTTCTTT	CASSHLDRVVEAFF
TRBD1	.	TRBV28	TRBJ1-1	TGTGCCAGCAGTTTCTACCCCGGTCGCAGGGGGCTTACGAACACTGAAGCTTTCTTT	CASSFYPGRRGLTNTEAFF
TRBD1	.	TRBV6-6	TRBJ1-1	TGTGCCAGCAGTCGTAGGGGGCTCACTGAAGCTTTCTTT	CASSRRGLTEAFF
.	.	TRBV18	TRBJ2-7	TGTGCCAGCTCACCATCCCAGCGAGTCCTGGCCGAGCAGTACTTC	CASSPSQRVLAEQYF
.	.	TRBV20-1	TRBJ2-1	TGCAGTGCCGGGTCAGAGCAGTTCTTC	CSAGSEQFF
.	.	TRBV19	TRBJ1-1	TGTGCCAGTAGTCCAACACGGAACACTGAAGCTTTCTTT	CASSPTRNTEAFF
.	.	TRBV5-5	TRBJ2-1	TGTGCCAGCAGCTTGATTGGGGGCGGTGAGCAGTTCTTC	CASSLIGGGEQFF
TRBD1	.	TRBV18	TRBJ2-6	TGTGCCAGCTCACCGTTCGGACAGGGGGCGGCTGGGGCCAACGTCCTGACTTTC	CASSPFGQGAAGANVLTF
.	.	TRBV5-5	TRBJ1-2	TGTGCCAGCAGCTTGGGCGGGGGTGGCTACACCTTC	CASSLGGGGYTF
TRBD1	few	TRBV7-9	TRBJ2-7	TGTGCCAGCAGCTTAGGAGGGACAGGGGTGGAGTACGAGCAGTACTTC	CASSLGGTGVEYEQYF
.	.	TRBV3-1/TRBV3-2	TRBJ2-7	TGTGCCAGCAGCCAAGTCGGCGGCGCCTACGAGCAGTACTTC	CASSQVGGAYEQYF
.	.	TRBV12-3/TRBV12-4	TRBJ1-6	TGTGCCAGCAATACCGGGGGACCCCTCCACTTT	CASNTGGPLHF
TRBD1	.	TRBV5-4	TRBJ1-3	TGTGCCAGCAGCTTGGACAGGGGGGGAGGAAACACCATATATTTT	CASSLDRGGGNTIYF
.	.	TRBV11-2	TRBJ1-1	TGTGCCAGCAGCTTCGCGAGGGCTCCGAGAGAAGCTTTCTTT	CASSFARAPREAFF
.	.	TRBV5-1	TRBJ1-2	TGCGCCAGCAGCACTACGACAGGCCACTATGGCTACACCTTC	CASSTTTGHYGYTF
.	.	TRBV28	TRBJ1-5	TGTGCCAGCAGTTTATCGGCCAGGGGTTACCAGCCCCAGCATTTT	CASSLSARGYQPQHF
.	.	TRBV6-2/TRBV6-3	TRBJ1-5	TGTGCCAGCAGTTCCCTCTCGGCCCAGCATTTT	CASSSLSAQHF
.	once	TRBV5-4	TRBJ2-7	TGTGCCAGCAGCTACGCAGGGGATAACTACGAGCAGTACTTC	CASSYAGDNYEQYF